The 20 T cell receptor beta chains presented below share a single source sample, sequenced in a study of beta chain features in type 1 diabetes. The sequenced template was cDNA made from the entire isolated RNA. Clones were read by immunoSEQ multiplex PCR, and TCRdb kept only the in-frame ones, dropping some. This table holds some 500,000 clones, roughly 11% found once. Material: naive CD4+ T cells from blood. All receptors derive from a woman younger than 35 in good health.

Notes on this clone: Given a much more abundant clone one base away, this may be a read error. The chain couples TRBV29-1 to TRBJ1-2; D not resolved. Germline values: CDR1 SQVTM, CDR2 ANQGSEA. Trimming stripped 7 bases from V and 0 bases from J, with 9 bases between. This CDR3 has 12 residues. The chain's CDR3 is CSGDEPNYGYTF. CDR3 bases: TGCAGCGGTGATGAGCCTAACTATGGCTACACCTTC.

This clone was observed a handful of times. This rearrangement joins TRBV28 to TRBJ2-1; no reliable D call. Trimming cost V 5 bases and J 7 bases, with 15 bases left between them. Germline loops: CDR1 MDHEN, CDR2 SYDVKM. This CDR3 spans 14 amino acids. The CDR3 DNA follows: TGTGCCAGCAGTCTCATCGCCACAAGAAATGAGCAGTTCTTC. Its protein product is CASSLIATRNEQFF.

In its sample, this clone was seen a few times. The V gene is TRBV5-1, the J gene TRBJ1-4, with no clear D. Trimming removed 5 bases from V and 3 bases from J, with 8 bases in between. The germline V gene encodes CDR1 SGHRS and CDR2 YFSETQ. The CDR3 consists of 13 residues. The CDR3 protein is CASSPSSNEKLFF. The CDR3 region has the DNA TGCGCCAGCAGTCCGAGTTCTAATGAAAAACTGTTTTTT.

V usage is TRBV7-9 and J usage is TRBJ2-7; D unresolved. The CDR3 runs 13 residues. CDR1 is SEHNR and CDR2 is FQNEAQ in the germline V gene (reference sequence). V was cut by 5 bases and J by 1 base, with 9 bases left in between. In DNA, the CDR3 is TGTGCCAGCAGCGGGCGACAATCCTACGAGCAGTACTTC. Translated, it gives CASSGRQSYEQYF.

This clone was recorded a few times. The junction does not match germline at one end; this may be a read error. The rearrangement links TRBV10-3 to TRBJ1-1, with no clear D. The CDR3 consists of 11 residues. Per the germline V gene, CDR1 is ENHRY and CDR2 is SYGVKD. In DNA form, the CDR3 reads TGTGCCAGCAGTTATGGGACTGAAGCTTTCTTT. Translating gives CASSYGTEAFF.

This clone was seen a handful of times. The rearrangement uses TRBV2 and TRBJ1-4, with D unresolved. Trimming stripped 6 bases from V and 5 bases from J, with 10 bases between. The CDR3 sequence is 13 residues long. Per germline, CDR1 SNHLY and CDR2 FYNNEI. The CDR3 DNA is TGTGCCAGCAGCCTTACGGGAAATGAAAAACTGTTTTTT. Its translation is CASSLTGNEKLFF.

This clone was detected only a few times. The chain employs TRBV9 and TRBJ1-4; D perhaps matches TRBD1 (5 bases). The length of the CDR3 is 11 residues. The germline V and J ends were trimmed by 10 bases and 8 bases, with 12 bases remaining between them. Germline V CDR1 and CDR2: SGDLS, YYNGEE. The CDR3 region has the DNA TGTGCCCGCGGGGGAGGCGAAAAACTGTTTTTT. Translated, it gives CARGGGEKLFF.

This chain connects TRBV5-6 to TRBJ1-2; D remains unclear. CDR3 size: 12 residues. V was clipped by 1 base and J by 2 bases, with 3 bases between them. Germline CDR1 and CDR2: SGHDT and YYEEEE. CDR3 protein: CASSLKNYGYTF. Here the CDR3 DNA reads TGTGCCAGCAGCTTGAAAAACTATGGCTACACCTTC.

The chain links TRBV7-3 to TRBJ1-1; D is unresolved. The CDR3 runs to 13 residues. The V end was cut by 2 bases, the J end by 4 bases, with 8 bases between. Germline V gene data show CDR1 as SGHTA and CDR2 as FQGTGA. The DNA for the CDR3 is TGTGCCAGCAGCTTACTTTCTGTCACTGAAGCTTTCTTT. Translation: CASSLLSVTEAFF.

This clone was counted between two and nine times. The chain employs TRBV14 and TRBJ2-1; the match to TRBD2 covers 12 bases. V shed 2 bases, J shed 1 base, and the junction held 6 bases outside the gene matches. The CDR3 is 18 residues long. Germline CDR1 SGHDN, CDR2 FVKESK. CDR3: CASSQNGLAGPSYNEQFF. Here the CDR3 DNA reads TGTGCCAGCAGCCAAAATGGACTAGCGGGACCTTCCTACAATGAGCAGTTCTTC. The entire variable domain, with the rest obtained from reference TRBV14 and TRBJ2-1, is as follows: EAGVTQFPSHSVIEKGQTVTLRCDPISGHDNLYWYRRVMGKEIKFLLHFVKESKQDESGMPNNRFLAERTGGTYSTLKVQPAELEDSGVYFCASSQNGLAGPSYNEQFFGPGTRLTVL.

This clone was detected a few times. CDR3 nucleotides: TGTGCCAGCAGTTTAGAGGCTGGCAGGGACGAGCAGTACGTC. Residues: CASSLEAGRDEQYV. The rearrangement uses TRBV28 and TRBJ2-7; possible D gene TRBD1, 5 bases. This CDR3 has 14 residues. From germline, CDR1 is MDHEN and CDR2 SYDVKM. V was pared by 2 bases and J by 5 bases, with 13 bases between.

V gene TRBV19 combines with J gene TRBJ1-1, with unresolved D. Looked up from germline, CDR1 is LNHDA and CDR2 is SQIVND (reference sequence). V was pared by 4 bases and J by 1 base, with 7 bases between. This CDR3 has 13 residues. DNA for the CDR3: TGTGCCAGTAGTACAGGTAGGAACACTGAAGCTTTCTTT. This codes for CASSTGRNTEAFF.

V gene TRBV2 combines with J gene TRBJ2-7, with no clear D. Germline CDR1 SNHLY, CDR2 FYNNEI. The germline V and J ends were trimmed by 3 bases and 6 bases, with 12 bases remaining between them. There are 13 residues in the CDR3. DNA of the CDR3: TGTGCCAGCAGTGACTTCGGGCCCGGCGAGCAGTACGTC. Its translation is CASSDFGPGEQYV.

This clone was counted only a few times. The chain carries TRBV5-1 and TRBJ2-5; D uncertain. This CDR3 comprises 14 residues. CDR1 and CDR2 (germline): SGHRS, YFSETQ. Trimming took off 0 bases at V and 5 bases at J, with 11 bases between the two ends. The DNA for the CDR3 is TGCGCCAGCAGCTTGGAAGGACGGTCGGAGACCCAGTACTTC. This sequence encodes CASSLEGRSETQYF.

The chain has TRBV5-1 and TRBJ2-5; 7 bases fit TRBD1. The CDR3 has 14 amino acids. The V gene end was trimmed by 1 base and the J gene end by 5 bases; junction bases not matched to a gene: 5. The V gene's germline CDR1 is SGHRS and CDR2 YFSETQ. The CDR3 coding sequence is TGCGCCAGCAGCTTGCACAGGGGTGACGAGACCCAGTACTTC. Translating gives CASSLHRGDETQYF. The complete variable domain, with remaining parts taken from reference TRBV5-1 and TRBJ2-5, reads KAGVTQTPRYLIKTRGQQVTLSCSPISGHRSVSWYQQTPGQGLQFLFEYFSETQRNKGNFPGRFSGRQFSNSRSEMNVSTLELGDSALYLCASSLHRGDETQYFGPGTRLLVL.

This clone was counted only a few times. V usage is TRBV4-2 and J usage is TRBJ2-1; TRBD1 matches 8 bases. From germline, CDR1 is LGHNA and CDR2 YNFKEQ. This CDR3 has 16 amino acids. The trim removed 1 base at V and 3 bases at J, leaving 5 bases unmatched. The CDR3: CASSQVGDRIYNEQFF. The CDR3 DNA follows: TGTGCCAGCAGCCAAGTCGGGGACAGGATCTACAATGAGCAGTTCTTC.

The CDR3 reads CASSRTRRETQYF. CDR3 DNA: TGTGCCAGCAGCCGCACAAGGAGGGAGACCCAGTACTTC. V and J are TRBV11-2 and TRBJ2-5, with D tentatively TRBD2 (5 bases). The CDR3 covers 13 residues. Trimming took 5 bases from V and 5 from J, leaving 12 bases between them. Germline V gene data show CDR1 as SGHAT and CDR2 as FQNNGV.

Concerning this clone itself: Other DNA sequences within the sample encode an identical CDR3. The chain joins TRBV5-1 to TRBJ2-7; no firm D call. Trimming removed 0 bases at V and 3 bases at J, with 4 bases between. This CDR3 spans 12 amino acids. Germline V gene lookup returns CDR1 SGHRS and CDR2 YFSETQ. CDR3 DNA sequence: TGCGCCAGCAGCTTGGGGGGCTACGAGCAGTACTTC. This translates into CASSLGGYEQYF.

V gene TRBV4-1 combines with J gene TRBJ2-3; D might be TRBD2 (5 bases). Germline CDR1 and CDR2: MGHRA and YSYEKL. The CDR3 is 13 residues long. V was pared by 1 base and J by 4 bases, with 6 bases between. The CDR3 spells CASSQGEPDTQYF. CDR3 nucleotides: TGCGCCAGCAGCCAAGGGGAGCCAGATACGCAGTATTTT.

This clone occurred a few times. Here the CDR3 DNA reads TGTGCCAGTAGTATCCCCCAACTGGAGACTGAAGCTTTCTTT. This sequence encodes CASSIPQLETEAFF. This rearrangement joins TRBV19 to TRBJ1-1; D is unclear. V dropped 3 bases and J dropped 5 bases, with 13 bases sitting between them. The germline V gene has CDR1 LNHDA and CDR2 SQIVND (reference sequence). This CDR3 contains 14 residues. The variable domain in full, completed from reference TRBV19 and TRBJ1-1, reads DGGITQSPKYLFRKEGQNVTLSCEQNLNHDAMYWYRQDPGQGLRLIYYSQIVNDFQKGDIAEGYSVSREKKESFPLTVTSAQKNPTAFYLCASSIPQLETEAFFGQGTRLTVV.